This T cell receptor beta chain originates from a study of cytomegalovirus exposure and HLA in healthy donors. CDR1 and CDR2 from the germline V gene are MNHNS and SASEGT. Trimming took 2 bases from V and 4 from J, leaving 8 bases between them. This CDR3 is built from 13 residues. Vbeta (60) and Jbeta (13) primers were used in the PCR. TCRdb's table, derived via immunoSEQ multiplex PCR, lists solely in-frame clones and lacks some. This table holds approximately 110,000 clones. The clonotype comes from a man aged 18 to 30 in good health and CMV-seronegative. The sample comprised PBMCs. The gene calls are TRBV6-1 and TRBJ1-1, with D perhaps TRBD1 (5 bases). CDR3 sequence: CASSERQGTEAFF. The CDR3 coding sequence is TGTGCCAGCAGTGAACGTCAGGGCACTGAAGCTTTCTTT.